These T cell receptor beta chains were read from a single sample in a study of T cell responses to AZD1222 COVID-19 vaccine. Libraries were prepared by immunoSEQ multiplex PCR; TCRdb keeps only in-frame clonotypes and omits some of them. The data hold about 94,000 clones, with about 85% observed a single time. Material: peripheral blood, obtained 28 days after the second AZD1222 dose. All receptors derive from an adult who received the AZD1222 COVID-19 vaccine. The CDR3 runs from the conserved cysteine through the conserved F or W. D genes are given only for firm matches. Where a row states a size, it is once, few, many or the class of an expanded clone; other rows omit it.

TRBV7-2	NA	TRBJ1-2	TRBD1	TGTGCCAGCAGCTTTATCGGGACAGGGCGCGGCTACACCTTC	CASSFIGTGRGYTF
TRBV7-9	few	TRBJ2-1	TRBD2	TGTGCCAGCAGTAAACTAGCGGGAGTAAACAATGAGCAGTTCTTC	CASSKLAGVNNEQFF
TRBV5-4	NA	TRBJ1-6	NA	TGTGCCAGCAGCCCGGGTTATAATTCACCCCTCCACTTT	CASSPGYNSPLHF
TRBV7-3	NA	TRBJ2-6	TRBD1	TGTGCCAGCAGCTCCGGGACAGGAAGCTCTGGGGCCAACGTCCTGACTTTC	CASSSGTGSSGANVLTF
TRBV3-1/TRBV3-2	once	TRBJ2-1	NA	TGTGCCAGCAGCCAACGGACGGTTGAGCAGTTCTTC	CASSQRTVEQFF
TRBV19	NA	TRBJ2-7	NA	TGTGCCAGTAGTACCCACAGGAGTGGGGGCGAGCAGTACTTC	CASSTHRSGGEQYF
TRBV6-5	NA	TRBJ2-7	TRBD2	TGTGCCAGCAGGACTAGCGGGGGGGCCGAGCAGTACTTC	CASRTSGGAEQYF
TRBV7-3	NA	TRBJ2-5	NA	TGTGCCAGCAGCTGGGGAGGTCCGCAAGAGACCCAGTACTTC	CASSWGGPQETQYF
TRBV3-1/TRBV3-2	NA	TRBJ2-7	TRBD1	TGTGCCAGCAGCCACTGGGACGACAGGGACTACGAGCAGTACTTC	CASSHWDDRDYEQYF
TRBV30	NA	TRBJ1-6	TRBD1	TGTGCCTGGAGTGAGGGACAGGGGAGTTCACCCCTCCACTTT	CAWSEGQGSSPLHF
TRBV7-2	few	TRBJ2-1	TRBD1	TGTGCCAGCAGCAATGACAGGGGAGGATACAATGAGCAGTTCTTC	CASSNDRGGYNEQFF
TRBV7-9	NA	TRBJ2-3	NA	TGTGCCAGCAGCTTTCCGGGTCAGAGCACAGATACGCAGTATTTT	CASSFPGQSTDTQYF
TRBV2	NA	TRBJ2-3	NA	TGTGCCAGCAGTGACCCCACAGATACGCAGTATTTT	CASSDPTDTQYF
TRBV5-1	few	TRBJ1-2	TRBD1	TGCGCCAGCAGCCCTCGGGACAGCAGCGGCTACACCTTC	CASSPRDSSGYTF
TRBV6-5	NA	TRBJ1-4	NA	TGTGCCAGCAGTTACGACGGAAATAATGAAAAACTGTTTTTT	CASSYDGNNEKLFF
TRBV5-1	NA	TRBJ2-1	NA	TGCGCCAGCAGCTTGCAGGGAGTGTACAATGAGCAGTTCTTC	CASSLQGVYNEQFF
TRBV7-9	NA	TRBJ1-3	NA	TGTGCCAGCAGCTTAGGGGCCGAAGGAAACACCATATATTTT	CASSLGAEGNTIYF
TRBV11-1	NA	TRBJ1-5	NA	TGTGCCAGCAGCCAGGGAAATCAGCCCCAGCATTTT	CASSQGNQPQHF
TRBV15	NA	TRBJ1-3	TRBD1	TGTGCCTCCAGTCCTCGGGACAGCGCTGGAAACACCATATATTTT	CASSPRDSAGNTIYF
TRBV4-1	few	TRBJ2-1	NA	TGCGCCAGCAGCCAAAAGACCAAGAATGAGCAGTTCTTC	CASSQKTKNEQFF
TRBV5-6	once	TRBJ1-1	NA	TGTGCCAGCAGCTCATATGACAGGAACACTGAAGCTTTCTTT	CASSSYDRNTEAFF
TRBV27	NA	TRBJ2-7	NA	TGTGCCAGCAGTTACGGGATAGACTACGAGCAGTACTTC	CASSYGIDYEQYF
TRBV30	NA	TRBJ2-5	TRBD2	TGTGCCTGGAGTGTGGGACTAGCGGGCCTCCTTCAAGAGACCCAGTACTTC	CAWSVGLAGLLQETQYF
TRBV6-5	NA	TRBJ1-2	NA	TGTGCCAGCACCCCACCGGGGGCCTATGGCTACACCTTC	CASTPPGAYGYTF
TRBV18	NA	TRBJ2-2	NA	TGTGCCAGCTCACCACCGCTATCGGGGGGCCCGAACACCGGGGAGCTGTTTTTT	CASSPPLSGGPNTGELFF
TRBV5-1	NA	TRBJ1-1	NA	TGCGCCAGCAGACCACTTGCAAGCGAGGACACTGAAGCTTTCTTT	CASRPLASEDTEAFF
TRBV9	once	TRBJ1-1	NA	TGTGCCAGCAGCGAGGGCGGGTTAGTAGGGAACACTGAAGCTTTCTTT	CASSEGGLVGNTEAFF
TRBV3-1/TRBV3-2	few	TRBJ2-5	TRBD2	TGTGCCAGCAGCCAATACGGGGGGGCTAGAGGCGAGACCCAGTACTTC	CASSQYGGARGETQYF
TRBV11-2	NA	TRBJ1-4	TRBD1	TGTGCCAGCAGCTGGACAGGGACAAATGAAAAACTGTTTTTT	CASSWTGTNEKLFF